This T cell receptor beta chain was sequenced during a study of shared clonotypes between healthy human individuals. Concerning this clone: Antigen specificity is unknown.

Germline CDR1 is MGHRA and CDR2 is YSYEKL. V gave up 0 bases and J gave up 6 bases, with 12 bases separating them. This CDR3 has 14 amino acids. Here immunoSEQ multiplex PCR was the method, and the copy in TCRdb shows in-frame clones only, minus some. The table shows hundreds of thousands of clones, with approximately 95% occurring only once. The naive CD8 subset, CD45RO-negative cells positively selected for CCR7, excluded terminally differentiated effector memory CD45RA+ cells. The study drew all its donors from Caucasian adults living in Nashville, Tennessee. Whole-study results and caveats: Tissues were not sampled, only blood, and their repertoires likely differ. Relative to their counterparts shared across all four donors, non-shared clonotypes exhibited diminished generation probabilities. The sharing of roughly 5% of naive CD4 clonotypes was seen across a few donors.

The V and J genes are TRBV4-1 and TRBJ2-7; D ambiguous. Input material: naive CD8+ T cells sorted from blood. This TCR was recovered from a woman in her thirties in good health. The CDR3 region is CASSQDARDREQYF. CDR3 sequence (DNA): TGCGCCAGCAGCCAAGATGCTCGAGATCGCGAGCAGTACTTC.